This T cell receptor (beta chain) was documented in a study of blood T cells in healthy people across ages. Study findings and constraints: Among T cells, TCR beta diversity per million cells dropped roughly linearly as age rose.

This clonotype was detected a few times. The antigen remains undetermined. With a J-beta primer mix and a sample-barcoded 5' primer, a second PCR ran 7 to 11 cycles. TCRdb itself ran the 5' RACE reads through MiXCR, one entry per CDR3 protein. Here the sample spans about 1,500,000 distinct CDR3 sequences, 28% being singletons. Extraction yielded at least 5 micrograms of total RNA per sample. Germline lookup yields CDR1 ENHRY and CDR2 SYGVKD. The CDR3 runs 12 residues. The V and J ends lost 8 bases and 1 base respectively, with 9 bases between them. The sequencing sample was made of blood. The origin of this receptor is a woman aged 25 to 39 in good health. The chain combines TRBV10-3 with TRBJ2-7; no clear D gene. As DNA, the CDR3 is TGTGCCATCTCGGCGAGATCCTACGAGCAGTACTTC. Translation gives CAISARSYEQYF.